The 25 T cell receptor beta chains given below trace back to one sample, sequenced in a study of a mutant IDH1 vaccine in newly diagnosed glioma. Profiling relied on immunoSEQ multiplex PCR, and the TCRdb table lists in-frame clones only, not all of them. The data contain about 26,000 clones, approximately 79% of them singletons. Noted time point: week 5, during vaccination. Vaccinated patients received 300 ug of mutant IDH1 20-mer peptide per dose, with topical imiquimod. These TCRs' antigens remain unknown. The sequencing used PBMCs, collected from a glioma patient whose treatment included an IDH1 peptide vaccine. These TCRs come from a man aged 35 to 55 with glioma. Some clones in this sample may be carry-over from other donors' samples.

A single count supports this clone. CDR3 sequence: CASSPRGRETQYF. The CDR3 coding sequence is TGTGCCAGCTCACCAAGGGGTAGGGAGACCCAGTACTTC. The chain couples TRBV18 to TRBJ2-5, with D tentatively TRBD1 (5 bases). CDR1 KGHSH and CDR2 LQKENI come from the germline V gene. Trimming cost V 2 bases and J 5 bases, with 9 bases left between them. The CDR3 extends over 13 amino acids.

V gene TRBV7-7 combines with J gene TRBJ2-2; a weak D match, TRBD2 (6 bases). V was clipped by 2 bases and J by 3 bases, with 16 bases between them. The CDR3 extends over 17 amino acids. Germline-derived CDR1 and CDR2 are SSHAT and FNYEAQ (reference sequence). The CDR3 loop is CASSLWETSPDTGELFF. Written as DNA, the CDR3 is TGTGCCAGCAGCTTATGGGAAACTAGCCCGGACACCGGGGAGCTGTTTTTT.

As DNA, the CDR3 is TGTGCCAGCAGTGGGACAGGGGAGACTGAAGCTTTCTTT. Amino acids: CASSGTGETEAFF. The chain carries TRBV6-1 and TRBJ1-1; 9 nucleotides match TRBD1. The V segment lost 4 bases and the J segment 5 bases; nucleotides outside the gene matches: 2. Germline V lookup: CDR1 MNHNS, CDR2 SASEGT. CDR3 size: 13 residues.

The chain carries TRBV13 and TRBJ2-3; 7 nucleotides line up with TRBD2. V shed 6 bases, J shed 5 bases, and the junction held 2 bases outside the gene matches. CDR1 PRHDT and CDR2 FYEKMQ come from the germline V gene (reference sequence). The CDR3 is made up of 12 amino acids. CDR3 loop: CASSERGDTQYF. DNA of the CDR3: TGTGCCAGCAGTGAGCGGGGAGATACGCAGTATTTT. The full variable domain, in which reference TRBV13 and TRBJ2-3 provide the parts outside the CDR3, is AAGVIQSPRHLIKEKRETATLKCYPIPRHDTVYWYQQGPGQDPQFLISFYEKMQSDKGSIPDRFSAQQFSDYHSELNMSSLELGDSALYFCASSERGDTQYFGPGTRLTVL.

In this sample, this clone turned up a few times. This sequence joins TRBV30 and TRBJ1-5; tentative D call: TRBD1 (5 bases). The CDR3 contains 15 residues. The germline V gene has CDR1 GTSNPN and CDR2 SVGIG (reference sequence). Between the trimmed V and J ends, which lost 2 bases and 7 bases, there was a span of 18 bases. CDR3 bases: TGTGCCTGGAGTCATAGGGACCGGACGAGCCAGCCCCAGCATTTT. Protein sequence: CAWSHRDRTSQPQHF.

The chain carries TRBV5-1 and TRBJ1-3, with 9 positions matching TRBD1. This CDR3 has 14 residues. Trimming removed 3 bases from V and 3 bases from J; junction bases left unmatched: 1. Germline V lookup: CDR1 SGHRS, CDR2 YFSETQ. CDR3 DNA: TGCGCCAGCAGCTCGGACAGGGGTGGAAACACCATATATTTT. Translation: CASSSDRGGNTIYF.

V and J are TRBV5-1 and TRBJ1-6, with 7 bases that match TRBD1. The germline gives CDR1 SGHRS, CDR2 YFSETQ. CDR3 size: 15 residues. After removal of 3 bases from V and 8 bases from J, the junction contained 8 bases not matched to a gene. This CDR3 is CASSSEGAGHSPLHF. The CDR3 nucleotides are TGCGCCAGCAGCTCGGAGGGGGCAGGGCATTCACCCCTCCACTTT.

This chain uses TRBV19 with TRBJ1-1; D is possibly TRBD1 (6 bases). The V end lost 1 base, the J end lost 1 base, and 10 bases lay between the germline ends. The CDR3 sequence is 15 residues long. Germline loops: CDR1 LNHDA, CDR2 SQIVND (reference sequence). Written as DNA, the CDR3 is TGTGCCAGTAGTATAGTTCCAGGGGCGAACACTGAAGCTTTCTTT. It is translated as CASSIVPGANTEAFF.

The chain couples TRBV10-2 to TRBJ1-3; TRBD1 aligns across 7 bases. The CDR3 spans 14 residues. Per the germline V gene, CDR1 is WSHSY and CDR2 is SAAADI. V lost 6 bases, J lost 1 base, and 3 bases stayed unmatched. In DNA form, the CDR3 reads TGCGCCAGCAGACAGGGGCGATCTGGAAACACCATATATTTT. Translating it yields CASRQGRSGNTIYF.

V gene TRBV7-8 combines with J gene TRBJ1-2; TRBD1 might be the D (5 bases). The CDR3 sequence is 14 residues long. V shed 1 base and J shed 7 bases, with 13 bases lying between them. The V gene's germline CDR1 is SGHVS and CDR2 FQNEAQ. The CDR3 sequence: CASSLEGSFGGYTF. DNA for the CDR3: TGTGCCAGCAGCTTAGAGGGGTCATTTGGTGGCTACACCTTC.

The chain employs TRBV30 and TRBJ2-7; 9 bases are shared with TRBD1. Looked up from germline, CDR1 is GTSNPN and CDR2 is SVGIG (reference sequence). The CDR3 sequence is 13 residues long. After removal of 8 bases from V and 3 bases from J, the junction contained 8 bases not matched to a gene. The CDR3 reads CAMEWDRVYEQYF. CDR3 nucleotides: TGTGCCATGGAATGGGACAGGGTCTACGAGCAGTACTTC.

The rearrangement links TRBV27 to TRBJ2-7; TRBD1 agrees at 7 bases. The CDR3 contains 18 residues. In germline, CDR1 is MNHEY, CDR2 SMNVEV (reference sequence). V shed 3 bases, J shed 6 bases, and the junction held 20 bases outside the gene matches. The CDR3 region is CASSLPRPVTGELIEQYF. As DNA, the CDR3 is TGTGCCAGCAGTTTGCCCCGACCGGTCACAGGGGAATTGATCGAGCAGTACTTC.

The rearrangement uses TRBV6-5 and TRBJ2-1; D is possibly TRBD1 or TRBD2 (5 bases each). The CDR3 runs to 13 residues. The V end lost 11 bases, the J end lost 6 bases, and 17 bases lay between the germline ends. Germline CDR1 MNHEY, CDR2 SVGAGI. The CDR3: CAAVDRDANEQFF. The CDR3 nucleotides read TGTGCCGCCGTGGACCGGGACGCCAATGAGCAGTTCTTC.

The chain links TRBV6-5 to TRBJ1-6, with D tentatively TRBD1 (5 bases). Trimming took 6 bases from V and 8 from J, leaving 14 bases between them. CDR3 size: 14 residues. The germline V gene encodes CDR1 MNHEY and CDR2 SVGAGI. The CDR3 DNA is TGTGCCAGCAGAGGGGAGTACAGGTATTCACCCCTCCACTTT. It specifies CASRGEYRYSPLHF.

The chain employs TRBV6-1 and TRBJ2-7, with a possible D match to TRBD2 (6 bases). CDR1 is MNHNS, CDR2 SASEGT, per germline. Trimming removed 2 bases from V and 2 bases from J, with 10 bases in between. The CDR3 has 14 amino acids. This CDR3 reads CASSEIGGPYEQYF. DNA for the CDR3: TGTGCCAGCAGTGAAATCGGGGGACCCTACGAGCAGTACTTC.

V usage is TRBV20-1 and J usage is TRBJ2-7; D gene unclear. The CDR3 runs to 11 residues. V was pared by 6 bases and J by 6 bases, with 12 bases between. CDR1 DFQATT and CDR2 SNEGSKA come from the germline V gene (reference sequence). The CDR3 DNA follows: TGCAGTGCCCGAGAGACACGCGAGCAGTACTTC. Its protein is CSARETREQYF.

The CDR3 DNA reads TGTGCCAGCAGTAAGACAGGCGAGCTCTATGGCTACACCTTC. Translating it yields CASSKTGELYGYTF. The V gene is TRBV6-6, the J gene TRBJ1-2; tentative D call: TRBD1 (6 bases). Germline V gene data show CDR1 as MNHNY and CDR2 as SVGAGI (reference sequence). The V end lost 5 bases, the J end lost 4 bases, and 14 bases lay between the germline ends. The CDR3 runs 14 residues.

The chain carries TRBV7-2 and TRBJ2-7, with 7 bases matching TRBD1. Germline-derived CDR1 and CDR2 are SGHTA and FQGNSA. Trimming at V came to 0 bases and at J to 7 bases, leaving 9 bases not matched to a gene. The CDR3 consists of 15 residues. CDR3 in amino acids: CASSLALDRLREQYF. The DNA of the CDR3 is TGTGCCAGCAGCTTAGCCCTGGACAGGCTACGGGAGCAGTACTTC. The variable domain in full, completed from reference TRBV7-2 and TRBJ2-7, reads GAGVSQSPSNKVTEKGKDVELRCDPISGHTALYWYRQSLGQGLEFLIYFQGNSAPDKSGLPSDRFSAERTGGSVSTLTIQRTQQEDSAVYLCASSLALDRLREQYFGPGTRLTVT.

V is TRBV30 and J is TRBJ1-2; D gene ambiguous. Germline V gives CDR1 GTSNPN, CDR2 SVGIG (reference sequence). The CDR3 consists of 15 residues. V lost 0 bases and J 2 bases, leaving 13 bases between the germline ends. CDR3 sequence: CAWSVWNSSNYGYTF. The CDR3 DNA sequence: TGTGCCTGGAGTGTTTGGAACAGCTCGAACTATGGCTACACCTTC.

CDR3 sequence: CASSPSLSGNTEAFF. The CDR3 nucleotides are TGTGCCAGCTCGCCTTCCTTGTCCGGAAACACTGAAGCTTTCTTT. The chain employs TRBV18 and TRBJ1-1; D gene unclear. V lost 6 bases to trimming and J lost 2 bases, with 16 bases between them. Germline V CDR1 and CDR2: KGHSH, LQKENI. The CDR3 runs to 15 residues.

This clone was seen a few times. The chain joins TRBV19 to TRBJ1-1; D is unclear. Germline V gene lookup returns CDR1 LNHDA and CDR2 SQIVND (reference sequence). Trimming stripped 0 bases from V and 1 base from J, with 6 bases between. The CDR3 length is 14 residues. The CDR3 sequence is CASSIDRGNTEAFF. CDR3 bases: TGTGCCAGTAGTATAGATCGAGGGAACACTGAAGCTTTCTTT.

This chain links TRBV28 with TRBJ2-2; 8 nucleotides align to TRBD2. In germline, CDR1 is MDHEN, CDR2 SYDVKM. The junction had 2 bases not matched to a gene; V was cut back by 2 bases and J by 3 bases. CDR3 size: 15 residues. CDR3 residues: CASSLGTRHTGELFF. CDR3 in DNA: TGTGCCAGCAGTTTAGGGACTAGGCACACCGGGGAGCTGTTTTTT.

In this sample, this clone turned up once. The rearrangement uses TRBV6-1 and TRBJ1-4; D unclear. Trimming removed 1 base from V and 7 bases from J, with 13 bases in between. This CDR3 has 15 residues. Per the germline V gene, CDR1 is MNHNS and CDR2 is SASEGT. The CDR3 DNA reads TGTGCCAGCAGTGAAGACGAAGGGTGGAGTGAAAAACTGTTTTTT. Encoded protein: CASSEDEGWSEKLFF.

This clone was recorded a few times. The chain links TRBV5-1 to TRBJ1-1, with 7 nucleotides matching TRBD1. The V gene end was trimmed by 3 bases and the J gene end by 5 bases; junction bases not matched to a gene: 7. The CDR3 runs to 14 residues. Germline CDR1 and CDR2: SGHRS and YFSETQ. The CDR3, as DNA: TGCGCCAGCAGCTCGGAGACAGGGAGAACTGAAGCTTTCTTT. Residues: CASSSETGRTEAFF.

A single count supports this clone. J is TRBJ2-5 and V is TRBV10-3; 7 bases align to TRBD2. The germline gives CDR1 ENHRY, CDR2 SYGVKD. CDR3 size: 14 residues. J gave up 6 bases and V 2 bases, and 6 bases lay outside the gene matches. DNA for the CDR3: TGTGCCATCAGTGAGACTAGCGTGGGACAGACCCAGTACTTC. Residues: CAISETSVGQTQYF.